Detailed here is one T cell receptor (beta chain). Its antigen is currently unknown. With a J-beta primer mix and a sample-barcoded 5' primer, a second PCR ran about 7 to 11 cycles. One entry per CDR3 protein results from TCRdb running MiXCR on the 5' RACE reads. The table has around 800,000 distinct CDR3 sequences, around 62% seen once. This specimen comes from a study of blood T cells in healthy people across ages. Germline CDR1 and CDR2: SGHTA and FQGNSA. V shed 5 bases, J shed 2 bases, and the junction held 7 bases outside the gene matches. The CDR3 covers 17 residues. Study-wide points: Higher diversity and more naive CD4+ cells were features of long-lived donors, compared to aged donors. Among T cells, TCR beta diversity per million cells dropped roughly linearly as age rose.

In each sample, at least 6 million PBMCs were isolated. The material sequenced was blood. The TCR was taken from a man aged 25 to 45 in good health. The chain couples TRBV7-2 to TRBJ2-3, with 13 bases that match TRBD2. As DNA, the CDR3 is TGTGCCAGCAGCCAGCGACTAGCGGGGGGATCCACAGATACGCAGTATTTT. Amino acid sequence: CASSQRLAGGSTDTQYF.